This is a list of T cell receptor beta chains from one sample in a study of T-cell memory formation after mild COVID-19. MiXCR, applied by TCRdb to the 5' RACE reads, yields one record per CDR3 protein. The sample lists roughly 310,000 distinct CDR3 sequences, less than 20% occurring once. Sequenced sample: PBMCs or a T cell subset sorted from them (not recorded which). These receptors originate from a man aged 18-30 years who had mild COVID-19 (a few samples of this study predate the infection). Cell type and time point are not known. The CDR3 runs from the conserved cysteine through the conserved F or W. A D gene is named only where the DNA matches it firmly. The listing skips clone size in some rows; elsewhere it reads once, few, many or a size class.

j_call v_call clone_size d_call cdr3_aa cdr3_nt
TRBJ1-1 TRBV6-2/TRBV6-3 few - CASSSWVSDTEAFF TGTGCCAGCAGTTCCTGGGTGAGTGACACTGAAGCTTTCTTT
TRBJ2-1 TRBV7-3 many TRBD1 CASSPRPPGGMGNEQFF TGTGCCAGCAGCCCACGTCCGCCAGGGGGCATGGGTAATGAGCAGTTCTTC
TRBJ1-1 TRBV7-3 - - CATLWARGGGTEAFF TGTGCCACCCTTTGGGCCCGGGGAGGAGGCACTGAAGCTTTCTTT
TRBJ2-5 TRBV2 few - CASSEWAGPQETQYF TGTGCCAGCAGTGAATGGGCAGGACCGCAAGAGACCCAGTACTTC
TRBJ1-1 TRBV7-9 - - CASTPSGGTEAFF TGTGCCAGCACACCCTCCGGGGGCACTGAAGCTTTCTTT
TRBJ2-5 TRBV11-2 few - CASSLVSFRETQYF TGTGCCAGCAGCTTAGTCTCGTTTCGAGAGACCCAGTACTTC
TRBJ1-2 TRBV5-5 - - CASSSPPGYTF TGTGCCAGCAGCTCCCCCCCCGGCTACACCTTC
TRBJ1-2 TRBV9 few - CASSVAGGLYGYTF TGTGCCAGCAGCGTAGCTGGGGGACTCTATGGCTACACCTTC
TRBJ2-1 TRBV4-3 many - CASSQEQGNEQFF TGCGCCAGCAGCCAAGAACAGGGCAATGAGCAGTTCTTC
TRBJ2-1 TRBV27 - - CASSLGGAGAYNEQFF TGTGCCAGCAGTTTAGGTGGGGCAGGCGCTTACAATGAGCAGTTCTTC
TRBJ2-5 TRBV7-2 few - CASNPYRPQETQYF TGTGCCAGCAACCCTTACAGGCCCCAAGAGACCCAGTACTTC
TRBJ2-7 TRBV3-1 many TRBD1 CASSYWTGSYEQYF TGTGCCAGCAGCTACTGGACAGGATCCTACGAGCAGTACTTC
TRBJ1-2 TRBV6-2/TRBV6-3 many - CASRRDLNYGYTF TGTGCCAGCAGGAGGGACCTAAACTATGGCTACACCTTC
TRBJ2-1 TRBV11-3 few - CASSPAGAREQFF TGTGCCAGCAGCCCTGCGGGGGCTAGGGAGCAGTTCTTC
TRBJ2-1 TRBV12-3/TRBV12-4 few - CASSFQGGDEQFF TGTGCCAGCAGTTTCCAGGGAGGCGATGAGCAGTTCTTC
TRBJ2-7 TRBV29-1 many TRBD1 CSVRDRFYEGSYEQYF TGCAGCGTCCGGGACAGGTTTTACGAGGGCTCCTACGAGCAGTACTTC
TRBJ1-1 TRBV2 few - CASSETVGEAFF TGTGCCAGCAGTGAGACAGTCGGTGAAGCTTTCTTT
TRBJ2-1 TRBV7-3 few TRBD2 CASSLNPGLAADEQFF TGTGCCAGCAGCTTAAATCCGGGACTAGCAGCCGATGAGCAGTTCTTC
TRBJ1-2 TRBV3-1 few - CASSPVSRASPYTF TGTGCCAGCAGCCCGGTTTCGAGGGCCTCTCCCTACACCTTC
TRBJ1-1 TRBV11-2 many - CASSLVPARGRLKNTEAFF TGTGCCAGCAGCTTAGTTCCCGCGCGGGGACGGTTAAAGAACACTGAAGCTTTCTTT
TRBJ2-3 TRBV20-1 few - CSAINGGGDTQYF TGCAGTGCCATCAACGGGGGTGGAGATACGCAGTATTTT
TRBJ2-1 TRBV5-5 - - CASSLARGGAEQFF TGTGCCAGCAGCTTGGCGAGGGGGGGAGCTGAGCAGTTCTTC
TRBJ1-1 TRBV29-1 few - CSVEGRGKAAFF TGCAGCGTTGAAGGACGGGGGAAGGCAGCTTTCTTT
TRBJ2-6 TRBV7-2 many - CASSLGGAGANVLTF TGTGCCAGCAGCTTAGGAGGGGCTGGGGCCAACGTCCTGACTTTC
TRBJ1-2 TRBV7-6 - - CASSQRGELDGYTF TGTGCCAGCAGCCAAAGGGGGGAGTTGGATGGCTACACCTTC
TRBJ2-7 TRBV5-1 few - CASSLILDATGEQYF TGCGCCAGCAGCTTGATTCTGGACGCGACCGGCGAGCAGTACTTC
TRBJ1-5 TRBV20-1 many - CSARVRGRGGNQPQHF TGCAGTGCTAGAGTCCGAGGCAGGGGTGGCAATCAGCCCCAGCATTTT
TRBJ2-3 TRBV24-1 - - CATSGLRGTDTQYF TGTGCCACCAGTGGACTGAGAGGCACAGATACGCAGTATTTT
TRBJ2-1 TRBV6-1 - - CASRESASYNEQFF TGTGCCAGCAGGGAATCGGCGTCCTACAATGAGCAGTTCTTC
TRBJ2-5 TRBV27 few TRBD1 CASSTGTGGAETQYF TGTGCCAGCAGTACCGGGACAGGGGGCGCGGAGACCCAGTACTTC
TRBJ2-1 TRBV3-1 - - CASSHVEGEQFF TGTGCCAGCAGCCATGTAGAAGGTGAGCAGTTCTTC
TRBJ2-5 TRBV6-6 - TRBD1 CASSYGTGDETQYF TGTGCCAGCAGTTACGGGACAGGGGATGAGACCCAGTACTTC